These T cell receptor beta chains were read from a single sample in a study of T cells in Graves' hyperthyroidism and ophthalmopathy. In TCRdb, the multiplex PCR reads were re-called with MiXCR into one record per CDR3 protein. The profile shows around 300,000 distinct CDR3 sequences, approximately 15% of them singletons. Sequenced: blood. Source of these receptors: a woman aged 40 to 49 with Graves' hyperthyroidism. Both conserved end residues are trimmed from each CDR3. D genes are given only for firm matches.

D gene | J gene | V gene | CDR3 protein
- | TRBJ1-2 | TRBV3-1 | ASSQVRYGYT
TRBD1 | TRBJ2-1 | TRBV7-9 | ASSSGGQGRSRNEQF
- | TRBJ2-5 | TRBV20-1 | SAARHRETQY
- | TRBJ2-7 | TRBV19 | ASSMGPGTYEQY
TRBD1 | TRBJ1-2 | TRBV28 | ASSLSGQVVFGYT
- | TRBJ2-2 | TRBV20-1 | SVSYGITGELF
- | TRBJ1-2 | TRBV6-5 | ASSYSRIDGYT
TRBD2 | TRBJ2-1 | TRBV4-2 | ASRRLADYNEQF
- | TRBJ1-5 | TRBV3-1 | ASSQKQGGQPQH
TRBD1 | TRBJ2-7 | TRBV15 | ATSRDLGTGSWEQY
- | TRBJ2-1 | TRBV10-2 | ASTSGREYNEQF
- | TRBJ2-1 | TRBV20-1 | SARDQIGNEQF
- | TRBJ2-7 | TRBV7-2 | ASSSDYSYEQY
- | TRBJ2-5 | TRBV6-2/TRBV6-3 | ASSYSLRGSLQETQY
- | TRBJ2-3 | TRBV11-3 | ASSDVADSSTDTQY
TRBD1 | TRBJ2-5 | TRBV27 | ASRRTGGSVSQETQY
- | TRBJ2-5 | TRBV7-8 | ASSLQSRRETQY
- | TRBJ1-1 | TRBV2 | ASSENLNTEAF
- | TRBJ2-7 | TRBV29-1 | SVEKGDGSYEQY
TRBD1 | TRBJ2-7 | TRBV7-2 | ASSLAQGALEQY
- | TRBJ2-4 | TRBV3-1 | ASSLVRGNIQY